The sequence of this TCR beta chain was determined in a study of blood T cell repertoires in COVID-19. V shed 1 base and J 7 bases; nucleotides not matched to a gene: 7. This CDR3 is built from 15 residues. Germline CDR1 and CDR2: MDHEN and SYDVKM. Assay used: immunoSEQ multiplex PCR; TCRdb lists only in-frame clones, some missing. The table includes some 150,000 clones, 70% to 90% detected once. This receptor was taken from a man aged 50-59 years who had recovered from COVID-19. The chain has TRBV28 and TRBJ2-1; TRBD1 matches 7 bases. Specimen: PBMCs or T cells enriched from blood (not recorded which). CDR3 coding DNA: TGTGCCAGCAGTTTATCGGGACAGAAAGGGAATGAGCAGTTCTTC. Protein product: CASSLSGQKGNEQFF.